The T cell receptor beta chain described here comes from a study of CD8+CD57+ T cells in acquired aplastic anemia. Study details: Mean yield of DNA from sorted CD4+ and CD8+ cells was 2.5 to 4 ug. Healthy CD8+ samples averaged around 10 million reads. Overall study findings and caveats: Comparison of patients with controls identified around 28 shared CD8+ CDR3 sequences.

Trimming shortened V by 0 bases and J by 4 bases, and 12 bases separated the two germline ends. Germline CDR1 is SGHNT and CDR2 is YENEEA. This CDR3 is 15 amino acids long. This clonotype was seen a single time. No antigen is known for it. Genomic DNA constituted the template upon which TCR beta VDJ and CDR3 profiling was performed. Via MiXCR, TCRdb re-called the reads, giving one row per CDR3 protein. The profile covers 86,000 or so distinct CDR3 sequences, with approximately 45% appearing a single time and roughly 70% taken by the ten largest. The receptor comes from a human donor in good health, serving as a control. The rearrangement joins TRBV11-3 to TRBJ1-1; perhaps TRBD1 as D (5 bases). The sequencing input was sorted CD4+, CD8+, or CD8+CD57+ T cells (not recorded which) from PBMCs. CDR3 region: CASSLERGGSTEAFF. DNA of the CDR3: TGTGCCAGCAGCTTAGAGCGCGGGGGGAGCACTGAAGCTTTCTTT. Full variable domain (remainder filled in from reference TRBV11-3 and TRBJ1-1): EAGVVQSPRYKIIEKKQPVAFWCNPISGHNTLYWYLQNLGQGPELLIRYENEEAVDDSQLPKDRFSAERLKGVDSTLKIQPAELGDSAVYLCASSLERGGSTEAFFGQGTRLTVV.